The rows below give T cell receptor beta chains drawn from one sample of a study of cytomegalovirus exposure and HLA in healthy donors. TCRdb keeps only in-frame clones here, not all; method: immunoSEQ multiplex PCR. The repertoire holds under 150,000 clones, with about 80% as singletons. Sequencing was done on a sample of PBMCs. The receptors were sampled from a woman aged 40 to 50 in good health and CMV-seronegative. Each CDR3 is given without its conserved first and last residue. Each record gives: D gene, V gene, CDR3 protein. D genes are given only for firm matches.

d_call: NA; v_call: TRBV7-6; cdr3_aa: ASSPRWDTNAGELF
d_call: TRBD2; v_call: TRBV29-1; cdr3_aa: SPVAASGYNEQF
d_call: TRBD1; v_call: TRBV5-8; cdr3_aa: ASSLGTGSYNEQF
d_call: TRBD1; v_call: TRBV5-1; cdr3_aa: ASSPDRANGYT
d_call: NA; v_call: TRBV6-1; cdr3_aa: ATESSGSYEQY
d_call: NA; v_call: TRBV6-6; cdr3_aa: ASTDGSTEAF
d_call: NA; v_call: TRBV5-1; cdr3_aa: ASSEGGTTNEKLF
d_call: TRBD1; v_call: TRBV10-1; cdr3_aa: ASSENSQGAFSGNTIY
d_call: NA; v_call: TRBV6-5; cdr3_aa: ASGEDMNTEAF
d_call: TRBD1; v_call: TRBV7-9; cdr3_aa: ASSRGTGYGYT
d_call: NA; v_call: TRBV2; cdr3_aa: ASHQQSNQPQH
d_call: NA; v_call: TRBV4-2; cdr3_aa: ASSQDYRETSTDTQY
d_call: NA; v_call: TRBV2; cdr3_aa: ASSERGYQPQH
d_call: TRBD1; v_call: TRBV4-2; cdr3_aa: ASSQDRTGGSTGELF
d_call: NA; v_call: TRBV6-1; cdr3_aa: ASSLNIGGTDTQY
d_call: TRBD1; v_call: TRBV11-1; cdr3_aa: ASSPGTGGTEAF
d_call: TRBD2; v_call: TRBV29-1; cdr3_aa: SADRSQREVLNEQF
d_call: TRBD1; v_call: TRBV5-1; cdr3_aa: ASSNRDRDYEQY
d_call: TRBD1; v_call: TRBV5-1; cdr3_aa: ASSSDRDNQPQH
d_call: TRBD1; v_call: TRBV7-2; cdr3_aa: ASSGQGNQPQH
d_call: TRBD1; v_call: TRBV28; cdr3_aa: ASSLSRLQGAGELF
d_call: TRBD2; v_call: TRBV28; cdr3_aa: ASSIRLAGNNEQF
d_call: NA; v_call: TRBV5-1; cdr3_aa: ASSPWPRGTDTQY
d_call: TRBD1; v_call: TRBV19; cdr3_aa: ASSLTGVVEKLF
d_call: TRBD1; v_call: TRBV6-5; cdr3_aa: ASSRTTGGHEKLF
d_call: TRBD2; v_call: TRBV27; cdr3_aa: ASSLAGGGYNEQF
d_call: TRBD1; v_call: TRBV9; cdr3_aa: ASSRLTGAYGYT
d_call: NA; v_call: TRBV7-2; cdr3_aa: ASSLARGWTEAF
d_call: NA; v_call: TRBV6-1; cdr3_aa: ASSDTGRTLSGANVLT
d_call: NA; v_call: TRBV2; cdr3_aa: ASTGALSEKLF
d_call: NA; v_call: TRBV25-1; cdr3_aa: ASSESYGYT
d_call: NA; v_call: TRBV9; cdr3_aa: ASSVSGGANVLT
d_call: TRBD2; v_call: TRBV5-5; cdr3_aa: ASSLALAGPSSYEQY
d_call: TRBD1; v_call: TRBV6-6; cdr3_aa: ASTYRGPPDEQY
d_call: NA; v_call: TRBV12-2; cdr3_aa: GLPAGCYEQY
d_call: TRBD1; v_call: TRBV5-4; cdr3_aa: ASSVDRLNSPLH
d_call: TRBD1; v_call: TRBV6-5; cdr3_aa: ASSGQGEYGYT
d_call: TRBD1; v_call: TRBV4-2; cdr3_aa: ASSPSTGGSPLH
d_call: NA; v_call: TRBV5-1; cdr3_aa: ASSLRTSGDGGYT
d_call: NA; v_call: TRBV6-5; cdr3_aa: ASVSGNTEAF
d_call: NA; v_call: TRBV29-1; cdr3_aa: SVGGQQKEKLF
d_call: NA; v_call: TRBV29-1; cdr3_aa: SVAGNRNQPQH
d_call: NA; v_call: TRBV7-6; cdr3_aa: ASSLDSRTGTDTQY
d_call: NA; v_call: TRBV6-5; cdr3_aa: ASSNPGEKLF
d_call: TRBD1; v_call: TRBV5-4; cdr3_aa: ASSRGQGEMAYGYT
d_call: NA; v_call: TRBV5-1; cdr3_aa: ASSSGPNTEAF
d_call: NA; v_call: TRBV28; cdr3_aa: ASSSIYEQY
d_call: TRBD2; v_call: TRBV13; cdr3_aa: ASSPGLAGVQY
d_call: TRBD1; v_call: TRBV5-6; cdr3_aa: ASSLAGQGLMNTEAF
d_call: NA; v_call: TRBV18; cdr3_aa: ASSRTPSSYEQY
d_call: NA; v_call: TRBV5-1; cdr3_aa: ASSLDPESYGYT
d_call: NA; v_call: TRBV28; cdr3_aa: ASSLGGVNEKLF
d_call: TRBD2; v_call: TRBV4-1; cdr3_aa: ASSQDSLAVPYTQY